These 26 T cell receptor beta chains originate from one sample sequenced in a study of cytomegalovirus exposure and HLA in healthy donors. Repertoires were generated with immunoSEQ multiplex PCR, while TCRdb's copy carries only in-frame clones and drops some. The sample includes roughly 200,000 clones, about three quarters of them seen just once. Sequenced material: PBMCs. The receptors here all came from a woman aged 25 to 39 in good health and CMV-seronegative.

The chain has TRBV28 and TRBJ2-2; weak D call: TRBD1 (6 bases). Germline V gives CDR1 MDHEN, CDR2 SYDVKM. The CDR3 runs to 15 residues. Between the trimmed V and J ends, which lost 7 bases and 8 bases, there was a span of 20 bases. This CDR3 is CASTPLIQGLGELFF. In nucleotides, the CDR3 is TGTGCCAGCACCCCATTAATACAGGGCTTGGGGGAGCTGTTTTTT.

Of note for this clone: Germline and junction disagree at one end, which may indicate a read error. The chain uses TRBV14 and TRBJ1-1, with D possibly TRBD1 on 5 matching bases. The CDR3 has 13 amino acids. Germline V gene data show CDR1 as SGHDN and CDR2 as FVKESK. Here the CDR3 DNA reads TGTGCCAGCAGCCAAGATAGGGGCACTGAGGCTTTCTTT. Translation: CASSQDRGTEAFF.

The genes are TRBV6-4 and TRBJ1-1, with 10 bases matching TRBD1. Germline V lookup: CDR1 MRHNA, CDR2 SNTAGT. The length of the CDR3 is 14 residues. V lost 6 bases, J lost 3 bases, and 4 bases stayed unmatched. CDR3 sequence reads: CASRRDRGHTEAFF. In DNA form, the CDR3 reads TGTGCCAGCAGGCGGGACAGGGGCCACACTGAAGCTTTCTTT.

The chain uses TRBV27 and TRBJ1-1, with 10 bases aligning to TRBD1. The V gene end was trimmed by 4 bases and the J gene end by 6 bases; junction bases not matched to a gene: 8. The length of the CDR3 is 15 residues. Per the germline V gene, CDR1 is MNHEY and CDR2 is SMNVEV (reference sequence). The DNA for the CDR3 is TGTGCCAGCAGTTCGACCGGGACAGGGGCCGCTGAAGCTTTCTTT. It yields the protein CASSSTGTGAAEAFF.

As for this clone: An end of the junction does not agree with germline; a read error may underlie this. The chain has TRBV29-1 and TRBJ2-7; 7 nucleotides line up with TRBD2. This CDR3 is 13 amino acids long. Per germline, CDR1 SQVTM and CDR2 ANQGSEA. The CDR3 bases are TGCAGCGCTGAAGGGCCGGGGGGCTACGAGCAGTACTTC. It encodes CSAEGPGGYEQYF.

The chain has TRBV5-1 and TRBJ2-7, with D possibly matching TRBD2 (6 bases). Germline V gives CDR1 SGHRS, CDR2 YFSETQ. Trimming took off 4 bases at V and 5 bases at J, with 19 bases between the two ends. This CDR3 contains 15 residues. This chain's CDR3 is CASSPRRAALDEQYF. The CDR3 coding sequence is TGCGCCAGCAGCCCCCGGAGGGCCGCGTTGGACGAGCAGTACTTC.

The chain uses TRBV25-1 and TRBJ2-5; 7 positions agree with TRBD2. The CDR3 sequence is 14 residues long. V dropped 6 bases and J dropped 7; count of bases not matched to a gene: 11. Germline V gene sequence: CDR1 MGHDK, CDR2 SYGVNS. CDR3: CASSSTTTGGTQYF. CDR3 coding DNA: TGTGCCAGCAGCTCGACTACCACGGGGGGGACCCAGTACTTC. Full variable domain (rest looked up from reference TRBV25-1 and TRBJ2-5): EADIYQTPRYLVIGTGKKITLECSQTMGHDKMYWYQQDPGMELHLIHYSYGVNSTEKGDLSSESTVSRIRTEHFPLTLESARPSHTSQYLCASSSTTTGGTQYFGPGTRLLVL.

The chain has TRBV15 and TRBJ2-7; 12 bases fit TRBD1. This CDR3 contains 16 residues. V dropped 1 base and J dropped 5; count of bases not matched to a gene: 6. Per the germline V gene, CDR1 is LNHNV and CDR2 is YYDKDF (reference sequence). CDR3 residues: CATSRAGTGGQNEQYF. The CDR3 DNA sequence: TGTGCCACCAGCAGAGCAGGGACAGGGGGCCAAAACGAGCAGTACTTC.

The rearrangement joins TRBV6-6 to TRBJ2-2; 7 bases are a match to TRBD2. With V trimmed by 6 bases and J by 1 base, 8 bases remained unmatched. The CDR3 length is 16 residues. CDR1 and CDR2 (germline): MNHNY, SVGAGI (reference sequence). The CDR3 region is CASSRLAGRNTGELFF. The DNA of the CDR3 is TGTGCCAGCAGCCGATTAGCGGGCAGGAACACCGGGGAGCTGTTTTTT.

The sample holds many counts of this clone. J is TRBJ1-2 and V is TRBV7-3, with D unclear. The CDR3 runs to 15 residues. Per the germline V gene, CDR1 is SGHTA and CDR2 is FQGTGA. V lost 0 bases and J 4 bases, leaving 12 bases between the germline ends. The chain's CDR3 is CASSLTHGSGYGYTF. The DNA for the CDR3 is TGTGCCAGCAGCTTAACGCACGGGAGTGGCTATGGCTACACCTTC.

This rearrangement joins TRBV27 to TRBJ2-5, with D perhaps matching TRBD1 (5 bases). Trimming took off 8 bases at V and 0 bases at J, with 10 bases between the two ends. This CDR3 is 13 amino acids long. The germline V gene has CDR1 MNHEY and CDR2 SMNVEV (reference sequence). The CDR3 region has the DNA TGTGCCAGCGCACCACAGGACCAAGAGACCCAGTACTTC. It specifies CASAPQDQETQYF.

This clone is a singleton in its sample. The chain's CDR3 is CASSLETSGSGNEQFF. The CDR3 DNA sequence: TGCGCCAGCAGCTTGGAGACTAGCGGGAGTGGTAATGAGCAGTTCTTC. V usage is TRBV5-1 and J usage is TRBJ2-1, with 12 positions matching TRBD2. After removal of 0 bases from V and 7 bases from J, the junction contained 5 bases not matched to a gene. CDR1 is SGHRS and CDR2 is YFSETQ in the germline V gene. The CDR3 sequence is 16 residues long.

This clone was found a few times. Compared with germline, one end of the junction differs, possibly owing to a read error. This chain links TRBV7-2 with TRBJ1-5; D uncertain. This CDR3 spans 13 amino acids. CDR1 is SGHTA and CDR2 is FQGNSA in the germline V gene. The CDR3 sequence is CASSSASYQPQHF. In nucleotides, the CDR3 is TGTGCCAGCAGCTCAGCTAGCTATCAGCCCCAGCATTTT.

The V and J genes are TRBV5-1 and TRBJ2-7; 7 nucleotides align to TRBD1. The CDR3 loop spans 14 amino acids. Germline trimming cut 7 bases from V and 0 bases from J; bases unmatched to any gene: 7. The V gene's germline CDR1 is SGHRS and CDR2 YFSETQ. The CDR3: CASSPGDSSYEQYF. CDR3 bases: TGCGCCAGCTCACCCGGGGACAGCTCCTACGAGCAGTACTTC.

This clone was seen more than once but under ten times. The chain recombines TRBV7-9 with TRBJ2-7; D gene ambiguous. This CDR3 spans 13 amino acids. From germline, CDR1 is SEHNR and CDR2 FQNEAQ (reference sequence). V lost 3 bases and J lost 5, with 11 bases in between. This CDR3 reads CASSFPLSDEQYF. The DNA for the CDR3 is TGTGCCAGCAGCTTCCCCCTGAGCGACGAGCAGTACTTC.

The chain has TRBV2 and TRBJ1-1; D is undetermined. Per germline, CDR1 SNHLY and CDR2 FYNNEI. CDR3 length: 14 amino acids. V dropped 6 bases and J dropped 3 bases, with 14 bases sitting between them. This chain's CDR3 is CASRVYRVHTEAFF. Written as DNA, the CDR3 is TGTGCCAGCAGGGTTTATCGGGTACACACTGAAGCTTTCTTT.

The rearrangement links TRBV11-1 to TRBJ1-6, with no clear D. The V and J ends lost 2 bases and 8 bases respectively, with 10 bases between them. CDR1 is SGHAT and CDR2 is FQDESV in the germline V gene (reference sequence). The CDR3 spans 14 residues. In DNA, the CDR3 is TGTGCCAGCAGCTTATCCCGTAGAGATTCACCCCTCCACTTT. Protein product: CASSLSRRDSPLHF.

The chain combines TRBV4-2 with TRBJ2-7; TRBD2 might be the D (7 bases). The CDR3 contains 16 residues. Germline CDR1 reads LGHNA; CDR2 reads YNFKEQ. V was trimmed by 0 bases and J by 3 bases, leaving 15 bases between them. This chain's CDR3 is CASSQDGGGGIYEQYF. CDR3 sequence (DNA): TGTGCCAGCAGCCAAGACGGAGGGGGGGGGATCTACGAGCAGTACTTC.

V and J are TRBV10-3 and TRBJ2-7; D might be TRBD1 (5 bases). CDR1 ENHRY and CDR2 SYGVKD come from the germline V gene. The V end was cut by 4 bases, the J end by 5 bases, with 12 bases between. The CDR3 covers 13 residues. The CDR3 reads CAISVSQGDEQYF. As DNA, the CDR3 is TGTGCCATCAGTGTTAGTCAGGGTGACGAGCAGTACTTC.

CDR3 nucleotide sequence: TGCGCCAGCAGCCCGAATGCAGGTGCTGAAGCTTTCTTT. Protein product: CASSPNAGAEAFF. The chain links TRBV4-1 to TRBJ1-1; D is undetermined. The CDR3 length is 13 residues. V gave up 4 bases and J gave up 6 bases, with 12 bases separating them. CDR1 and CDR2 (germline): MGHRA, YSYEKL.

This clone was counted only a few times. V usage is TRBV5-1 and J usage is TRBJ2-4; the match to TRBD2 covers 7 bases. There are 17 residues in the CDR3. Germline CDR1 SGHRS, CDR2 YFSETQ. Losses at the gene ends were 4 bases for V and 2 bases for J; bases not matched to a gene: 12. The CDR3: CASSPIEVAGPKNIQYF. The CDR3 DNA sequence: TGCGCCAGCAGCCCGATAGAGGTAGCGGGTCCCAAAAACATTCAGTACTTC.

The V call is TRBV5-1, the J call TRBJ1-1; D is perhaps TRBD1 (6 bases). Germline values: CDR1 SGHRS, CDR2 YFSETQ. The CDR3 length is 19 residues. Trimming took 0 bases from V and 4 from J, leaving 25 bases between them. CDR3 protein: CASSLGQYIGTLGATEAFF. CDR3 sequence (DNA): TGCGCCAGCAGCTTGGGGCAATACATAGGAACCTTGGGGGCCACTGAAGCTTTCTTT.

In this sample, this clone turned up once. The chain combines TRBV5-8 with TRBJ1-2; 7 bases are shared with TRBD1. With 3 bases clipped from V and 0 bases from J, the junction kept 8 bases outside the gene matches. There are 16 residues in the CDR3. Germline V gene lookup returns CDR1 SGHTS and CDR2 YDEGEE. The CDR3 spells CASSSQGQVSNYGYTF. In DNA form, the CDR3 reads TGTGCCAGCAGCTCCCAAGGACAGGTTTCTAACTATGGCTACACCTTC.

This sequence joins TRBV6-5 and TRBJ2-7, with TRBD1 identical over 7 bases. This CDR3 is built from 13 residues. From germline, CDR1 is MNHEY and CDR2 SVGAGI. The junction had 3 bases not matched to a gene; V was cut back by 7 bases and J by 0 bases. CDR3 nucleotide sequence: TGTGCCAGCACCGGACAGGCCTCCTACGAGCAGTACTTC. As protein: CASTGQASYEQYF.

The genes are TRBV12-1 and TRBJ1-2. TRBV12-1 is given as a pseudogene. This CDR3 contains 13 residues. The CDR3 nucleotides read TGTGCCAGCACCGATAAGAGTATTCGGGGCTACACCTTC. This translates into CASTDKSIRGYTF.

The chain uses TRBV4-1 and TRBJ1-5; D call uncertain. Per the germline V gene, CDR1 is MGHRA and CDR2 is YSYEKL. V lost 5 bases, J lost 0 bases, and 8 bases lay in between. This CDR3 region has 14 residues. CDR3 protein: CASSGQFSNQPQHF. The CDR3 DNA reads TGCGCCAGCAGCGGTCAGTTTAGCAATCAGCCCCAGCATTTT.